What follows are 8 T cell receptor beta chains derived from one specimen sequenced in a study of T cells in Graves' hyperthyroidism and ophthalmopathy. TCR beta CDR3 regions were amplified from RNA. TCR CDR3 underwent first-round RT-PCR with the HTBI primer set. TCRdb independently ran MiXCR on the multiplex PCR reads; one entry per CDR3 protein. The data contain 600,000 or so distinct CDR3 sequences, 40% to 55% of them seen just once; the ten biggest clones take up 6.5% to 9%. Material: peripheral blood or thyroid tissue (not recorded which). The receptors shown here come from a woman in her late teens or twenties with Graves' hyperthyroidism.

The V call is TRBV29-1, the J call TRBJ2-7; 7 bases are a match to TRBD2. The ends lost 5 bases at V and 7 bases at J; junction bases unmatched: 11. Germline assignment: CDR1 SQVTM and CDR2 ANQGSEA. This CDR3 is 13 amino acids long. This CDR3 is CSVSGGGSGEQYF. The CDR3 coding sequence is TGCAGCGTTAGTGGTGGCGGGAGTGGTGAGCAGTACTTC.

The V gene is TRBV2, the J gene TRBJ1-5, with 8 nucleotides matching TRBD1. The CDR3 has 14 amino acids. V shed 6 bases and J 7 bases; nucleotides not matched to a gene: 8. Germline CDR1 reads SNHLY; CDR2 reads FYNNEI. The DNA of the CDR3 is TGTGCCAGCAGCTTCCGACAGGGGATCCAGCCCCAGCATTTT. Residues: CASSFRQGIQPQHF.

With regard to this clonotype: Here the CDR3 omits its conserved ending phenylalanine or tryptophan, so a read error is the likely source. The chain is built from TRBV5-1 and TRBJ1-5, with unresolved D. The CDR3 totals 13 residues. The ends were cut back, 2 bases at V and 2 bases at J, with 5 bases in the middle. The germline CDR1 and CDR2 sequences are SGHRS and YFSETQ. The CDR3 here is CASSFEGNQPQHS. The CDR3, as DNA: TGCGCCAGCAGCTTCGAGGGCAATCAGCCCCAGCATTCT.

This sequence joins TRBV29-1 and TRBJ2-3; no clear D. This CDR3 is built from 10 residues. Germline lookup yields CDR1 SQVTM and CDR2 ANQGSEA. With 4 bases removed from V and 6 bases from J, the gap between germline ends came to 5 bases. The CDR3 here is CSVVVDTQYF. CDR3 nucleotide sequence: TGCAGCGTTGTTGTGGATACGCAGTATTTT.

The genes are TRBV7-9 and TRBJ2-5; 9 nucleotides align to TRBD1. The germline V gene has CDR1 SEHNR and CDR2 FQNEAQ (reference sequence). The CDR3 contains 15 residues. The V segment lost 5 bases and the J segment 5 bases; nucleotides outside the gene matches: 9. Here the CDR3 reads CASSPTGTGRETQYF. The DNA of the CDR3 is TGTGCCAGCAGCCCCACCGGGACAGGGCGGGAGACCCAGTACTTC.

The chain carries TRBV7-2 and TRBJ1-5; tentatively, D is TRBD1 (5 bases). The CDR3 covers 17 residues. Trimming stripped 1 base from V and 4 bases from J, with 17 bases between. CDR1 and CDR2 (germline): SGHTA, FQGNSA. DNA for the CDR3: TGTGCCAGCAGCTTAGTTCGGGTTGCGGGGGGTAATCAGCCCCAGCATTTT. Its translation is CASSLVRVAGGNQPQHF.

This rearrangement joins TRBV20-1 to TRBJ2-7, with 8 bases fitting TRBD2. The ends lost 1 base at V and 5 bases at J; junction bases unmatched: 16. Looked up from germline, CDR1 is DFQATT and CDR2 is SNEGSKA (reference sequence). This CDR3 has 17 amino acids. CDR3 bases: TGCAGTGCTAGAGGCATCGATGGGCGGGGGGCCTTCGACGAGCAGTACTTC. Amino acids: CSARGIDGRGAFDEQYF.

This clonotype showed up just a few times. This may stem from a read error, because a much larger clone lies one nucleotide away. The chain recombines TRBV12-3 or TRBV12-4 with TRBJ1-1; D gene uncertain. The CDR3 runs 11 residues. Trimming took off 6 bases at V and 5 bases at J, with 7 bases between the two ends. Written as DNA, the CDR3 is TGTGCCAGCAGGAGGGAGACTGAAGCTTTCTTT. This sequence encodes CASRRETEAFF.